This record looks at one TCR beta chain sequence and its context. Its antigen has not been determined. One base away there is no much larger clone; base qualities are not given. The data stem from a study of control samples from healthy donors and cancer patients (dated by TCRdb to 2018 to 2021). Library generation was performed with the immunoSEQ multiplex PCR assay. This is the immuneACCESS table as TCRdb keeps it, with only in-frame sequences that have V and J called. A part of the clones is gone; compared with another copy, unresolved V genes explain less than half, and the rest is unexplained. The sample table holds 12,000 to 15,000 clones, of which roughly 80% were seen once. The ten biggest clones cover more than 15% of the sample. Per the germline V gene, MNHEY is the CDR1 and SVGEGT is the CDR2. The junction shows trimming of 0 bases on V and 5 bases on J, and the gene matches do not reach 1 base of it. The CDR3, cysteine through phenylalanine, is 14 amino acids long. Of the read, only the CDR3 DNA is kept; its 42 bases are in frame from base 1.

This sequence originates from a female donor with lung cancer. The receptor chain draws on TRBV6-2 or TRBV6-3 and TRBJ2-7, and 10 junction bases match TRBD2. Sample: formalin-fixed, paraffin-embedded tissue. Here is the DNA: TGTGCCAGCAGTTACTCCAGCGGGAGGGACGAGCAGTACTTC. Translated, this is CASSYSSGRDEQYF.